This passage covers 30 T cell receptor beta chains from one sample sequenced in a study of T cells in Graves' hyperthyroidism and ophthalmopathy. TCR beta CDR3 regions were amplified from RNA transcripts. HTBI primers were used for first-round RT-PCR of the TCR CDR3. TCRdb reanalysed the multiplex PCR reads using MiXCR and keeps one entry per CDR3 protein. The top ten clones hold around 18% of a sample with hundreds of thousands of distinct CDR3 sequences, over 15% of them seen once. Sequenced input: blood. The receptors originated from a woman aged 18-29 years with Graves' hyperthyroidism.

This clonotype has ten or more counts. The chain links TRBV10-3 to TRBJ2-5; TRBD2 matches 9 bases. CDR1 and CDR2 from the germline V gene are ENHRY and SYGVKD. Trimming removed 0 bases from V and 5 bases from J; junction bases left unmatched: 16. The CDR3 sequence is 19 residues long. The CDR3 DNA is TGTGCCATCAGTGAGTCAACAGGAATGGTAGCGGGAGCCGAGGAGACCCAGTACTTC. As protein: CAISESTGMVAGAEETQYF.

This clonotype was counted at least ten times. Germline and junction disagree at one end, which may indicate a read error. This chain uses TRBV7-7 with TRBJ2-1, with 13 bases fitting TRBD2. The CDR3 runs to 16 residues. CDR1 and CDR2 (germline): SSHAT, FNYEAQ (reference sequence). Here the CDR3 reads CASSLLAGGRLDEQFF. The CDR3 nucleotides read TGTGCTAGCAGCTTACTAGCGGGGGGGCGACTCGATGAGCAGTTCTTC. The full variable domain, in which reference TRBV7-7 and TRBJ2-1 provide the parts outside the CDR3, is GAGVSQSPRYKVTKRGQDVTLRCDPISSHATLYWYQQALGQGPEFLTYFNYEAQPDKSGLPSDRFSAERPEGSISTLTIQRTEQRDSAMYRCASSLLAGGRLDEQFFGPGTRLTVL.

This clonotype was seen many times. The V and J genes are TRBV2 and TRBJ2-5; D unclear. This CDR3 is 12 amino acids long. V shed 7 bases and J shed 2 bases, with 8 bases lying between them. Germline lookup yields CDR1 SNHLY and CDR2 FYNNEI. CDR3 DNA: TGTGCCAGCAACACGGGTCAAGAGACCCAGTACTTC. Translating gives CASNTGQETQYF.

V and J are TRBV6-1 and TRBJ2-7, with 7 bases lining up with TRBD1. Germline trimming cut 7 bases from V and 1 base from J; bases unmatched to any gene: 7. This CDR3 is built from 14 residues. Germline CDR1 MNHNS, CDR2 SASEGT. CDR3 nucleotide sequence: TGTGCCAGCAAGGGGGCGATACAATCCTACGAGCAGTACTTC. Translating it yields CASKGAIQSYEQYF.

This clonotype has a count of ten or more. The CDR3 reads CASRRQGDTGELFF. The DNA of the CDR3 is TGTGCCAGCCGGCGGCAGGGGGACACCGGGGAGCTGTTTTTT. This chain links TRBV2 with TRBJ2-2; 7 bases are shared with TRBD1. This CDR3 contains 14 residues. The ends lost 8 bases at V and 3 bases at J; junction bases unmatched: 6. Germline V CDR1 and CDR2: SNHLY, FYNNEI. Complete variable domain (other parts from reference TRBV2 and TRBJ2-2): EPEVTQTPSHQVTQMGQEVILRCVPISNHLYFYWYRQILGQKVEFLVSFYNNEISEKSEIFDDQFSVERPDGSNFTLKIRSTKLEDSAMYFCASRRQGDTGELFFGEGSRLTVL.

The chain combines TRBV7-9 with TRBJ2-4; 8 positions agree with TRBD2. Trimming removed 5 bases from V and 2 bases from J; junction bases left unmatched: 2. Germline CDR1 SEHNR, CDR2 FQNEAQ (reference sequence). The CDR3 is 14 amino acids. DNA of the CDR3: TGTGCCAGCAGCCGACTAGCGTCCAAAAACATTCAGTACTTC. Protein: CASSRLASKNIQYF.

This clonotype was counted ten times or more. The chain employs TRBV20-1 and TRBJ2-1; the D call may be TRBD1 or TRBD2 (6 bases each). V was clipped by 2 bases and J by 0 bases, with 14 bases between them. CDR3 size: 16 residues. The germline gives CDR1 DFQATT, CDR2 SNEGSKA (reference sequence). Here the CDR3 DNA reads TGCAGTGCTAGATTGGGCGGAGGGGGCTCCTACAATGAGCAGTTCTTC. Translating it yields CSARLGGGGSYNEQFF.

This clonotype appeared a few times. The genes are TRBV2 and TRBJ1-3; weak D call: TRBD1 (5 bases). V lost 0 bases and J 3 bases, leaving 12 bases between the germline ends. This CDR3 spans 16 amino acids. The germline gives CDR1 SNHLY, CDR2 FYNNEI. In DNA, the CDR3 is TGTGCCAGCAGTGAAGCGCTTCCAGGGCTTGGAAACACCATATATTTT. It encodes CASSEALPGLGNTIYF. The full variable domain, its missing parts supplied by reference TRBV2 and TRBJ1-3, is EPEVTQTPSHQVTQMGQEVILRCVPISNHLYFYWYRQILGQKVEFLVSFYNNEISEKSEIFDDQFSVERPDGSNFTLKIRSTKLEDSAMYFCASSEALPGLGNTIYFGEGSWLTVV.

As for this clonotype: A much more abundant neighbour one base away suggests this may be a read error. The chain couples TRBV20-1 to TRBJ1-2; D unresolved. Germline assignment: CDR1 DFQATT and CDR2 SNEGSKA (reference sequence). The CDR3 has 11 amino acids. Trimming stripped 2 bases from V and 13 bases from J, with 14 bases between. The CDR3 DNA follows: TGCAGTGCTAGAAACCTTTACAGCTGCACCTTC. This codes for CSARNLYSCTF.

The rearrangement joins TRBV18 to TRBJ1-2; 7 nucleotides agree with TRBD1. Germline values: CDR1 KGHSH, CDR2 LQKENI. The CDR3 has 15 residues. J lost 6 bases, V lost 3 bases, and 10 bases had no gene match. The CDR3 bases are TGTGCCAGCTCACCCGCGGGACAGACCTTCAATGGCTACACCTTC. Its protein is CASSPAGQTFNGYTF.

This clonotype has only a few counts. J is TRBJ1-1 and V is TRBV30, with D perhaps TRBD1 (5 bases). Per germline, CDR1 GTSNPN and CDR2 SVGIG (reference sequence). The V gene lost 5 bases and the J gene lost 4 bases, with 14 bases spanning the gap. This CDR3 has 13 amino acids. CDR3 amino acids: CAWDRGSGTEAFF. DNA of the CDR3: TGTGCCTGGGATAGGGGTTCGGGCACTGAAGCTTTCTTT.

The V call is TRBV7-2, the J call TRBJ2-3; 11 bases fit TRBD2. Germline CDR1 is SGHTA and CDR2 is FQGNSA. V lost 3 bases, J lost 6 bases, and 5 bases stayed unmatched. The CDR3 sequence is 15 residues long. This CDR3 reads CASSFSLAGEDTQYF. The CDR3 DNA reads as TGTGCCAGCAGCTTTTCACTAGCGGGAGAGGATACGCAGTATTTT. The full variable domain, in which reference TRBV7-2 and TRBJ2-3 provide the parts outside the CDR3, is GAGVSQSPSNKVTEKGKDVELRCDPISGHTALYWYRQSLGQGLEFLIYFQGNSAPDKSGLPSDRFSAERTGGSVSTLTIQRTQQEDSAVYLCASSFSLAGEDTQYFGPGTRLTVL.

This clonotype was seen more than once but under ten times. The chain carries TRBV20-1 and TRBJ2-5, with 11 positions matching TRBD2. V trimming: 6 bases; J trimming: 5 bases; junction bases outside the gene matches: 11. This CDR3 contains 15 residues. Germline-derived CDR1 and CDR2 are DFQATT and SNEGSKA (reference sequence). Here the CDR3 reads CSATGTSGIIETQYF. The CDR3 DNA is TGCAGTGCGACCGGGACTAGCGGAATAATTGAGACCCAGTACTTC.

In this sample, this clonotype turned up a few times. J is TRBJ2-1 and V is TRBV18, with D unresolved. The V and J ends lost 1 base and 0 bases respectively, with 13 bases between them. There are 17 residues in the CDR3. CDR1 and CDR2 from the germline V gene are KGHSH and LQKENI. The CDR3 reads CASSPLNGFSSYNEQFF. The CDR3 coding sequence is TGTGCCAGCTCACCACTAAATGGGTTTAGCTCCTACAATGAGCAGTTCTTC. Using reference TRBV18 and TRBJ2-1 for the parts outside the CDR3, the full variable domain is NAGVMQNPRHLVRRRGQEARLRCSPMKGHSHVYWYRQLPEEGLKFMVYLQKENIIDESGMPKERFSAEFPKEGPSILRIQQVVRGDSAAYFCASSPLNGFSSYNEQFFGPGTRLTVL.

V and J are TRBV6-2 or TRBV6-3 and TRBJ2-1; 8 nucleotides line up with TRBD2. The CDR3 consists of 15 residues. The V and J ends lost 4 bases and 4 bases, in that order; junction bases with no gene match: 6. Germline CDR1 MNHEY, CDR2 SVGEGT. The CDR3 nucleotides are TGTGCCAGCAGTTCTCTGGGGACTAGTTACAATGAGCAGTTCTTC. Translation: CASSSLGTSYNEQFF.

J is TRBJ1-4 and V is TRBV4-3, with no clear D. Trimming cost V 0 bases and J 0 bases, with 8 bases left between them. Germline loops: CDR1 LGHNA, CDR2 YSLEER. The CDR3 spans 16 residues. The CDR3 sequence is CASSQDPPATNEKLFF. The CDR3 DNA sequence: TGCGCCAGCAGCCAAGATCCACCCGCAACTAATGAAAAACTGTTTTTT.

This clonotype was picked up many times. The CDR3 DNA reads TGTGCCAGCAGCTTAGAAGGACTAGCGGGAGATTTCAACACCGGGGAGCTGTTTTTT. Translated, it gives CASSLEGLAGDFNTGELFF. This rearrangement joins TRBV11-2 to TRBJ2-2; 13 positions match TRBD2. V trimming: 0 bases; J trimming: 2 bases; junction bases outside the gene matches: 6. Germline values: CDR1 SGHAT, CDR2 FQNNGV. The CDR3 is 19 residues long.

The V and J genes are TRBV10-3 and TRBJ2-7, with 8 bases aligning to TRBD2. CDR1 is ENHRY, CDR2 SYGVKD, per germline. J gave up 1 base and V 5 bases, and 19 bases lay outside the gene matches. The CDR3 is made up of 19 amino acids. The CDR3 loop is CAISPHPTSERLYSYEQYF. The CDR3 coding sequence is TGTGCCATCAGTCCCCACCCGACTAGCGAGAGATTGTATTCCTACGAGCAGTACTTC.

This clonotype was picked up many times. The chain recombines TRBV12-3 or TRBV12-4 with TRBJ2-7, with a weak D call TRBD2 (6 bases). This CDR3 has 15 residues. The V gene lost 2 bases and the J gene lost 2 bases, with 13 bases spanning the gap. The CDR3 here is CASSLIGSPTYEQYF. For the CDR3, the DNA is TGTGCCAGCAGTTTAATCGGGAGCCCCACCTACGAGCAGTACTTC.

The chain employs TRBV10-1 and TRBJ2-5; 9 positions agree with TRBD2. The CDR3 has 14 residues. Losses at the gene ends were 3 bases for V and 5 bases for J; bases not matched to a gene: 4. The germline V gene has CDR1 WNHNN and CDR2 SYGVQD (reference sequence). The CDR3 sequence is CASSEGTSGETQYF. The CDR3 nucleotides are TGCGCCAGCAGTGAAGGAACTAGCGGGGAGACCCAGTACTTC.

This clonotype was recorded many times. CDR3: CAQTRFSGNTIYF. CDR3 in DNA: TGTGCCCAGACCCGATTCTCTGGAAACACCATATATTTT. The chain combines TRBV12-3 or TRBV12-4 with TRBJ1-3; D is ambiguous. The V end lost 11 bases, the J end lost 0 bases, and 11 bases lay between the germline ends. The CDR3 is made up of 13 amino acids.

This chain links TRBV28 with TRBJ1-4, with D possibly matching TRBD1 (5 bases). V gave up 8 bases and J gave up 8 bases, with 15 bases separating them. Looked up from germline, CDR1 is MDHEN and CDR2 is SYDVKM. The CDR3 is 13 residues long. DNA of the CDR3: TGTGCCAGCTATTCAGGGTTCGGAGAAAAACTGTTTTTT. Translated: CASYSGFGEKLFF.

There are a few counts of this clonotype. The CDR3 here is CATSDSGGSPLHF. The CDR3 DNA sequence: TGTGCCACCAGTGATTCTGGGGGTTCACCCCTCCACTTT. The chain uses TRBV24-1 and TRBJ1-6, with D perhaps matching TRBD1 (5 bases). V dropped 2 bases and J dropped 9 bases, with 7 bases sitting between them. The CDR3 length is 13 residues. Germline CDR1 and CDR2: KGHDR and SFDVKD.

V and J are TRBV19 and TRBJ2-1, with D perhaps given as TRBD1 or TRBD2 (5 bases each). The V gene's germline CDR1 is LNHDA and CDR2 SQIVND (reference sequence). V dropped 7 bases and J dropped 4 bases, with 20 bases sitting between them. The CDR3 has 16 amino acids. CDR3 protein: CASTPRGSLNYNEQFF. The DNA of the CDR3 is TGTGCCAGTACTCCTCGGGGCTCCTTAAATTACAATGAGCAGTTCTTC.

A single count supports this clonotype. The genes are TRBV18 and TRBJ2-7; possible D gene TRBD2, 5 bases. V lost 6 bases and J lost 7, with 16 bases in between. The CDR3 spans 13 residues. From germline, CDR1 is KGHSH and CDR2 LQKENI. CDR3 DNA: TGTGCCAGCTCTGCTAGCCGGCTCGAGGAGCAGTACTTC. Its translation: CASSASRLEEQYF.

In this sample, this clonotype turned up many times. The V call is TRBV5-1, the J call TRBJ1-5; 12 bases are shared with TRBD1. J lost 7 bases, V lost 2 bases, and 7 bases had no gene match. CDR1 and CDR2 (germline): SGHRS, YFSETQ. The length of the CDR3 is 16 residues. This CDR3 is CASSLGTGGRGQPQHF. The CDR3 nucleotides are TGCGCCAGCAGCTTAGGGACAGGGGGCCGGGGGCAGCCCCAGCATTTT.

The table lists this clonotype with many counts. CDR3 protein: CSAVVGAGVVETQYF. Here the CDR3 DNA reads TGCAGTGCTGTGGTTGGAGCGGGGGTGGTAGAGACCCAGTACTTC. V usage is TRBV20-1 and J usage is TRBJ2-5, with 8 bases aligning to TRBD2. Trimming cost V 5 bases and J 4 bases; bases outside gene matches: 12. From germline, CDR1 is DFQATT and CDR2 SNEGSKA (reference sequence). This CDR3 has 15 residues.

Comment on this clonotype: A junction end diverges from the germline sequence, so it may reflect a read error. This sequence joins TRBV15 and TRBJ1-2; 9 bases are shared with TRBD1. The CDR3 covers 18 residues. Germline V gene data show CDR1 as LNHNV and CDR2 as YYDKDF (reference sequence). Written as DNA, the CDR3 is TGTGCCACCAGGAGAGTGGGGACAGGGAGGGTTGGAGACTATGGCTACACCTTC. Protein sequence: CATRRVGTGRVGDYGYTF.

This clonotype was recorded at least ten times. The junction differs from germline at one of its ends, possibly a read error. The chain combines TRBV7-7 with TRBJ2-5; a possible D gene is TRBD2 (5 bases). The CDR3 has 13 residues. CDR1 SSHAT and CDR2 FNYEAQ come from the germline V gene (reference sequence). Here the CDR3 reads CASSFGGRETQYF. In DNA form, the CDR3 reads TGTGCTAGCAGCTTTGGAGGAAGGGAGACCCAGTACTTC.

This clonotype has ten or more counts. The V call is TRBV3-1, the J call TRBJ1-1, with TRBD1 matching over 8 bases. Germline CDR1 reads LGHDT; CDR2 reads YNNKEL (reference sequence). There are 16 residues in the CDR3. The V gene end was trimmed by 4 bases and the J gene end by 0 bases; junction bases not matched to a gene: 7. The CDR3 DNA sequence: TGTGCCAGCAGCCCAAGGACAGGGCGTATGAACACTGAAGCTTTCTTT. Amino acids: CASSPRTGRMNTEAFF.